These T cell receptor beta chains were read from a single sample in a study of Ad26.COV2.S vaccination and SARS-CoV-2 variants. Measured with immunoSEQ multiplex PCR; TCRdb has only the in-frame clones, and not every one. The sample lists around 320,000 clones, roughly 84% occurring once. The specimen was peripheral blood, collected in a trial of Ad26.COV2.S vaccine versus placebo. The receptor source for this set is a person between 18 and 60 years old who received the Ad26.COV2.S COVID-19 vaccine or a placebo. The CDR3 runs from the conserved cysteine through the conserved F or W. A D gene is named only where the DNA matches it firmly. Some rows have no size entry. The others give once, few or many, or a class for an expanded clone.

V	D	size	J	DNA	CDR3
TRBV27	NA	NA	TRBJ2-7	TGTGCCAGCAGGGGTTATGTAGGTCCCCTCTCCTACGAGCAGTACTTC	CASRGYVGPLSYEQYF
TRBV7-9	NA	NA	TRBJ2-5	TGTGCCAGCAGGGCCAGCCAAGAGACCCAGTACTTC	CASRASQETQYF
TRBV6-1	NA	NA	TRBJ1-1	TGTGCCAGCAGTGAGTGGTCTGAGGGCACTGAAGCTTTCTTT	CASSEWSEGTEAFF
TRBV14	TRBD1	NA	TRBJ2-7	TGTGCCAGCAGCAAACGACAGGGACCCTACGAGCAGTACTTC	CASSKRQGPYEQYF
TRBV7-9	NA	once	TRBJ2-7	TGTGCCAGCAGCCCATTCGGACAGCCTTCCTACGAGCAGTACTTC	CASSPFGQPSYEQYF
TRBV7-9	NA	NA	TRBJ2-3	TGTGCCAGCAGCTCCCGTAAAGATACGCAGTATTTT	CASSSRKDTQYF
TRBV7-7	TRBD2	NA	TRBJ2-1	TGTGCCAGCAGCCCCATAGCGGGGGAGAACAATGAGCAGTTCTTC	CASSPIAGENNEQFF
TRBV2	NA	NA	TRBJ1-2	TGTGCCAGCAGTAAAAGGGGAACTTTC	CASSKRGTF
TRBV9	TRBD2	NA	TRBJ2-3	TGTGCCAGCAGCGTAGACGGGGGGGTCTTTAGCACAGATACGCAGTATTTT	CASSVDGGVFSTDTQYF
TRBV7-9	NA	NA	TRBJ1-2	TGTGCCAGCAGGACCCGGGACCTATCCGGCTACACCTTC	CASRTRDLSGYTF
TRBV7-2	TRBD2	NA	TRBJ2-7	TGTGCCAGCAGCCGGGGACTAGCGATCTACGAGCAGTACTTC	CASSRGLAIYEQYF
TRBV6-6	NA	once	TRBJ1-2	TGTGCCAGCAGTTACTTGGGGGCGCCGACCCCTGGCTACACCTTC	CASSYLGAPTPGYTF
TRBV7-2	TRBD1	NA	TRBJ1-6	TGTGCCAGCAGCTTCGACAGGGGGCGGGGTTCACCCCTCCACTTT	CASSFDRGRGSPLHF
TRBV6-5	NA	NA	TRBJ1-1	TGTGCCAGCAGTTACTCGGGGGGAGCCACTGAAGCTTTCTTT	CASSYSGGATEAFF
TRBV7-2	NA	NA	TRBJ2-2	TGTGCCAGCAGCTTCCGGGGCATAAACACCGGGGAGCTGTTTTTT	CASSFRGINTGELFF
TRBV18	NA	NA	TRBJ1-2	TGTGCCAGCTCACCATTAATTGGACAATCGAATGGCTACACCTTC	CASSPLIGQSNGYTF
TRBV18	NA	NA	TRBJ2-5	TGTGCCAGCTCACCAAAAAAAGAGACCCAGTACTTC	CASSPKKETQYF
TRBV6-5	NA	NA	TRBJ1-2	TGTGCCAGCAGTTATGGGCTGATCTATGGCTACACCTTC	CASSYGLIYGYTF
TRBV5-4	NA	NA	TRBJ1-1	TGTGCCAGCAGCTTGGGCAGGGCGGGGGAGAACACTGAAGCTTTCTTT	CASSLGRAGENTEAFF
TRBV7-2	NA	NA	TRBJ2-7	TGTGCCAGCAGCGGCAGGTCGGGTGCCTACGAGCAGTACTTC	CASSGRSGAYEQYF
TRBV3-1/TRBV3-2	NA	NA	TRBJ1-2	TGTGCCAGCAGCAAGAGACAGGCCAACTATGGCTACACCTTC	CASSKRQANYGYTF
TRBV29-1	NA	NA	TRBJ2-5	TGCAGCTCCCGAGGGTTTAAGGACCAAGAGACCCAGTACTTC	CSSRGFKDQETQYF
TRBV9	TRBD1	NA	TRBJ2-3	TGTGCCAGCAGCGTCAGGGGGACCCTCACAGATACGCAGTATTTT	CASSVRGTLTDTQYF
TRBV6-6	NA	NA	TRBJ2-2	TGTGCCAGCAAGAGGGTGGCGAACACCGGGGAGCTGTTTTTT	CASKRVANTGELFF